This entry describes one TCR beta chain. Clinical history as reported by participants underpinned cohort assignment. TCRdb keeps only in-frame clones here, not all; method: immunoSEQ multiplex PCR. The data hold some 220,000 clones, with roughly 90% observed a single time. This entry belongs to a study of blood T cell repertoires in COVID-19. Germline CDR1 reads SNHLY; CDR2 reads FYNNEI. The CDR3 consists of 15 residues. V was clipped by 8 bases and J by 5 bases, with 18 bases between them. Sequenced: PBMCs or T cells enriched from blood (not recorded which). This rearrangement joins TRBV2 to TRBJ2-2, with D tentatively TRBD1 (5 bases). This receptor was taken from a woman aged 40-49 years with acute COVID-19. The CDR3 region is CASAITGYLTGELFF. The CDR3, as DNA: TGTGCCAGCGCCATTACAGGTTATCTGACCGGGGAGCTGTTTTTT.